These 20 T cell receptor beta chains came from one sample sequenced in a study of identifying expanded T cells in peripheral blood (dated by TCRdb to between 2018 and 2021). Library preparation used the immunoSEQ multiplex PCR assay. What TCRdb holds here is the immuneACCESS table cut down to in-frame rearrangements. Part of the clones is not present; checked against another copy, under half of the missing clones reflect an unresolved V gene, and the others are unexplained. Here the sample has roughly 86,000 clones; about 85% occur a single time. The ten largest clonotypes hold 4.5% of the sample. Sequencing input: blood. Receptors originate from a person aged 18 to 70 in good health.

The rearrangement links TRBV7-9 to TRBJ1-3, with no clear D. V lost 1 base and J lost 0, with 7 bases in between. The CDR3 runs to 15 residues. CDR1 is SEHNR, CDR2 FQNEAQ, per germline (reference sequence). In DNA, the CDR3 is TGTGCCAGCAGCTTAGGCCAGAACTCTGGAAACACCATATATTTT. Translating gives CASSLGQNSGNTIYF.

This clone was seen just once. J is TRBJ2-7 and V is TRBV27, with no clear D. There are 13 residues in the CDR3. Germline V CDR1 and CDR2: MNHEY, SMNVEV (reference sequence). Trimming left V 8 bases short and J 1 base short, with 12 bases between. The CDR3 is CASLGFRSYEQYF. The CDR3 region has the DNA TGTGCCAGCCTCGGCTTCAGGTCCTACGAGCAGTACTTC.

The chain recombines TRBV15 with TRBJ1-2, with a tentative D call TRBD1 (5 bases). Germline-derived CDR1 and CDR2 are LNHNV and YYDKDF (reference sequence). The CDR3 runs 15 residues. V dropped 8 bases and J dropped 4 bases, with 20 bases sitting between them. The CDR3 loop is CATRQSPPAAYGYTF. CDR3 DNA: TGTGCCACCCGACAGAGCCCCCCCGCAGCCTATGGCTACACCTTC. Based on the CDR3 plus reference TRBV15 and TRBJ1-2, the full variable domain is DAMVIQNPRYQVTQFGKPVTLSCSQTLNHNVMYWYQQKSSQAPKLLFHYYDKDFNNEADTPDNFQSRRPNTSFCFLDIRSPGLGDTAMYLCATRQSPPAAYGYTFGSGTRLTVV.

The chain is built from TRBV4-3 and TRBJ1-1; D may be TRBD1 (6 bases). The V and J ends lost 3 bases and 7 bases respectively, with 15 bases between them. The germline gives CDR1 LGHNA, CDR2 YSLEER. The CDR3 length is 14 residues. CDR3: CASSHQGGTGEAFF. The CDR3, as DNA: TGCGCCAGCAGCCACCAAGGGGGAACGGGTGAAGCTTTCTTT.

CDR3 amino acids: CASRYRVQGGYTF. For the CDR3, the DNA is TGTGCCAGCAGGTACAGGGTTCAGGGCGGCTACACCTTC. This rearrangement joins TRBV2 to TRBJ1-2; TRBD1 might be the D (6 bases). Deletions cut 6 bases from V and 8 bases from J, with 16 bases between. The CDR3 runs to 13 residues. CDR1 and CDR2 (germline): SNHLY, FYNNEI.

For the CDR3, the DNA is TGTGCCAGCAGCTTGGGGCCGGCAGGGGGCACAGATACGCAGTATTTT. Its protein product is CASSLGPAGGTDTQYF. V is TRBV5-6 and J is TRBJ2-3; maybe TRBD1 (6 bases). Germline V gene lookup returns CDR1 SGHDT and CDR2 YYEEEE. V lost 0 bases to trimming and J lost 1 base, with 12 bases between them. CDR3 length equals 16 residues.

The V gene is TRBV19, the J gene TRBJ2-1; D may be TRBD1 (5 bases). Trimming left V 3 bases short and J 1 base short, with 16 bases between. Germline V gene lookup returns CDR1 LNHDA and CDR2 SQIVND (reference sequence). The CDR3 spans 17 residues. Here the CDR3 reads CASSITQRGSSYNEQFF. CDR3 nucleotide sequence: TGTGCCAGTAGTATCACACAAAGGGGTAGTTCCTACAATGAGCAGTTCTTC.

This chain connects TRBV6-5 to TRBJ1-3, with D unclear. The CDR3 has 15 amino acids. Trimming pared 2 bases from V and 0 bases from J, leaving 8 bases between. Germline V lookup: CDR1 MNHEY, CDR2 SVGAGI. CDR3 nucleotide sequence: TGTGCCAGCAGTTACGAGCGGAGCTCTGGAAACACCATATATTTT. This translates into CASSYERSSGNTIYF.

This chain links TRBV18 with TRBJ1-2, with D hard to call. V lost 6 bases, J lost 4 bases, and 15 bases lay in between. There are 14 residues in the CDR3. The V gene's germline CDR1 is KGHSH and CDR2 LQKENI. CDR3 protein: CASSPPGVVYGYTF. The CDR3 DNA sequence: TGTGCCAGCTCCCCCCCGGGCGTCGTCTATGGCTACACCTTC. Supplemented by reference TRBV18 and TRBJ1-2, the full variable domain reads NAGVMQNPRHLVRRRGQEARLRCSPMKGHSHVYWYRQLPEEGLKFMVYLQKENIIDESGMPKERFSAEFPKEGPSILRIQQVVRGDSAAYFCASSPPGVVYGYTFGSGTRLTVV.

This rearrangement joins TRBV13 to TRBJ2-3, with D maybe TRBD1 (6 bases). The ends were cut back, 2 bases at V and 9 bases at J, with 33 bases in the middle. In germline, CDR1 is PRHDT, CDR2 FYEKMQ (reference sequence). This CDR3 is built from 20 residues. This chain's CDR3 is CASSLYGMGQRQARPGTQYF. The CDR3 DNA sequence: TGTGCCAGCAGCTTATACGGTATGGGCCAAAGACAGGCTCGTCCTGGGACGCAGTATTTT.

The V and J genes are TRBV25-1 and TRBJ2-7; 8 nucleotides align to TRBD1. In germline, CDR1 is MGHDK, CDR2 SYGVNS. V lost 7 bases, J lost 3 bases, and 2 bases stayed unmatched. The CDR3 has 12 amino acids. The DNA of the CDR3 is TGTGCCAGCACCGACAGGGGCTACGAGCAGTACTTC. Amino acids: CASTDRGYEQYF.

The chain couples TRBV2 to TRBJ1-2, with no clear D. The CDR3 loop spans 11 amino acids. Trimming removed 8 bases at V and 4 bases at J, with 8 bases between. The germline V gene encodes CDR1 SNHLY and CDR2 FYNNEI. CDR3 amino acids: CASDLGYGYTF. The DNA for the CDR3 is TGTGCCAGCGATTTGGGCTATGGCTACACCTTC.

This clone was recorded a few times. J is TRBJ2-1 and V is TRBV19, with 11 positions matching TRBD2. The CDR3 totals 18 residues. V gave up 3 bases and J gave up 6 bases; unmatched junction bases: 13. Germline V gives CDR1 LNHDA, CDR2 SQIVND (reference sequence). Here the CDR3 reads CASSIIAGGPGGLNEQFF. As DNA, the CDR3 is TGTGCCAGTAGTATTATAGCGGGGGGGCCAGGAGGCCTCAATGAGCAGTTCTTC.

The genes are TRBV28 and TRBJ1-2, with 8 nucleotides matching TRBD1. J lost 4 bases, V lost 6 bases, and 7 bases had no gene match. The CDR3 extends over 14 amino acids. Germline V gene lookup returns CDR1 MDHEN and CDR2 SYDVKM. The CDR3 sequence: CASSLGQGSYGYTF. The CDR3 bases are TGTGCCAGCAGCCTCGGACAGGGTAGCTATGGCTACACCTTC.

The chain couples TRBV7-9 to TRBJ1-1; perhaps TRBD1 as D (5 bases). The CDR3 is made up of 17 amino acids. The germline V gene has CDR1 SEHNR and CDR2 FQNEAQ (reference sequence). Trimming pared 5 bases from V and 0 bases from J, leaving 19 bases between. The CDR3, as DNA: TGTGCCAGCAGCCCACAGGAGACAGCAATATTGAACACTGAAGCTTTCTTT. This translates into CASSPQETAILNTEAFF.

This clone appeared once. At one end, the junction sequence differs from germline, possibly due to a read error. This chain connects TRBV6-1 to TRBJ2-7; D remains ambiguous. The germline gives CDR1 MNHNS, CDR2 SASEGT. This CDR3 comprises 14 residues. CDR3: CASSDRTALRNFSF. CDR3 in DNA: TGTGCCAGCAGTGATCGAACAGCCCTACGAAATTTTAGCTTC.

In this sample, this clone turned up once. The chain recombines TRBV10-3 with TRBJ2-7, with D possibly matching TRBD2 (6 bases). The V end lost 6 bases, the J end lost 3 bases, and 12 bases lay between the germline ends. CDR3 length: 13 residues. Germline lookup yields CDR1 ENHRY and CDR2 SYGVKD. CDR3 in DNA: TGTGCCATCAGGGGACTGTCGGGCTACGAGCAGTACTTC. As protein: CAIRGLSGYEQYF.

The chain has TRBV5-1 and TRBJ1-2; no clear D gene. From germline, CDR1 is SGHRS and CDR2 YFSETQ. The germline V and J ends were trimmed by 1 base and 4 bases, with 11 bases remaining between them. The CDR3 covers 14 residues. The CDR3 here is CASSLSPASYGYTF. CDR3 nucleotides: TGCGCCAGCAGCTTGTCGCCGGCGAGCTATGGCTACACCTTC. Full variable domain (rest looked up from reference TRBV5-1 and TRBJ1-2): KAGVTQTPRYLIKTRGQQVTLSCSPISGHRSVSWYQQTPGQGLQFLFEYFSETQRNKGNFPGRFSGRQFSNSRSEMNVSTLELGDSALYLCASSLSPASYGYTFGSGTRLTVV.

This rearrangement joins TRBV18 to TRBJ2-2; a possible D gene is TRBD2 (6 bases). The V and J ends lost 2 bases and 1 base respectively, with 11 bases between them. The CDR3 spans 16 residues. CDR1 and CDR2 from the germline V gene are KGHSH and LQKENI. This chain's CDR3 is CASSPSEAGNTGELFF. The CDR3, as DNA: TGTGCCAGCTCACCATCCGAAGCGGGGAACACCGGGGAGCTGTTTTTT.

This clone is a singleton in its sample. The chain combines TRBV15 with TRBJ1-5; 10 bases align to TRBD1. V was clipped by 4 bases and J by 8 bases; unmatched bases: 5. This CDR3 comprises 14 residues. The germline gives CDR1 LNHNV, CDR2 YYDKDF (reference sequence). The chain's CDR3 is CATSTTGGGEPQHF. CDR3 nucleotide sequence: TGTGCCACCAGCACGACAGGGGGCGGGGAGCCCCAGCATTTT.